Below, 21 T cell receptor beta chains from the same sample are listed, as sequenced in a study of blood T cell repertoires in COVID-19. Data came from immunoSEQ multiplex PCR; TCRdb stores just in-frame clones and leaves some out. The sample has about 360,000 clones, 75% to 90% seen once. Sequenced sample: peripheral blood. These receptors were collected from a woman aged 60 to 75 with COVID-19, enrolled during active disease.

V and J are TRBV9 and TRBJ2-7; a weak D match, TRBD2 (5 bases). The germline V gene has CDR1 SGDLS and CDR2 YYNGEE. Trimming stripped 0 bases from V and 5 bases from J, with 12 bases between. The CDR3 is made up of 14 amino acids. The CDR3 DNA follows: TGTGCCAGCAGCGTAGACCCATCGGGGAACGAGCAGTACTTC. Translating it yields CASSVDPSGNEQYF.

CDR3: CSASYPGLDNEQFF. The CDR3 nucleotides read TGCAGTGCAAGTTACCCGGGACTCGACAATGAGCAGTTCTTC. The rearrangement uses TRBV20-1 and TRBJ2-1; possible D gene TRBD2, 6 bases. Per the germline V gene, CDR1 is DFQATT and CDR2 is SNEGSKA (reference sequence). The CDR3 has 14 amino acids. The V end was cut by 6 bases, the J end by 5 bases, with 17 bases between.

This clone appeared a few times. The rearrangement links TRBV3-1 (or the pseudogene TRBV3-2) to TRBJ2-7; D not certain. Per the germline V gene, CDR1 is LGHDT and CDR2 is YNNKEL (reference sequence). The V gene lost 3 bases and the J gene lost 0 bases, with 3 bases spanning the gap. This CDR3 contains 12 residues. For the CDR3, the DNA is TGTGCCAGCAGCCAGAGCTCCTACGAGCAGTACTTC. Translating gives CASSQSSYEQYF.

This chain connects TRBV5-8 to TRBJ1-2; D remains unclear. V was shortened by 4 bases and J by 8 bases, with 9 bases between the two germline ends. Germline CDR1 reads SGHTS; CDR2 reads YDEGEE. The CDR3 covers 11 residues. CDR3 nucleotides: TGTGCCAGCAGCCAGGCCGTGGGCTACACCTTC. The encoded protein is CASSQAVGYTF. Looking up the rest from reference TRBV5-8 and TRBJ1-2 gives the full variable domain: EAGVTQSPTHLIKTRGQQATLRCSPISGHTSVYWYQQALGLGLQFLLWYDEGEERNRGNFPPRFSGRQFPNYSSELNVNALELEDSALYLCASSQAVGYTFGSGTRLTVV.

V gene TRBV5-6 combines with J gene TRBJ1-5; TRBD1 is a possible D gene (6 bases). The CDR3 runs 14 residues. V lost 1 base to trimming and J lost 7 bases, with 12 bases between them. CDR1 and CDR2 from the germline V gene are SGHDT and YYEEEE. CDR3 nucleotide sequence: TGTGCCAGCAGCTTGACAGGGTTGAACCAGCCCCAGCATTTT. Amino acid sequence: CASSLTGLNQPQHF.

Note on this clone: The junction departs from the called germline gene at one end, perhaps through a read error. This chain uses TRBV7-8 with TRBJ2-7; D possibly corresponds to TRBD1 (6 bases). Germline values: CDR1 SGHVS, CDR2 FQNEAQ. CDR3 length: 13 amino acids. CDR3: CAISHRVSDEQYF. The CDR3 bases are TGTGCCATAAGCCACAGGGTCTCCGACGAGCAGTACTTC. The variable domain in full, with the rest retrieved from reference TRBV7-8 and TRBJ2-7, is GAGVSQSPRYKVAKRGQDVALRCDPISGHVSLFWYQQALGQGPEFLTYFQNEAQLDKSGLPSDRFFAERPEGSVSTLKIQRTQQEDSAVYLCAISHRVSDEQYFGPGTRLTVT.

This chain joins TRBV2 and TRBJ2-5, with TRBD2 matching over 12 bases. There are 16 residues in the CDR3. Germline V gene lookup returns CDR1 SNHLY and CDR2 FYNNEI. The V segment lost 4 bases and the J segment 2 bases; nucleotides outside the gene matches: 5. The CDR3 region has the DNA TGTGCCAGCAGTGGCCGGACTAGCGGGGAGCAAGAGACCCAGTACTTC. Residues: CASSGRTSGEQETQYF.

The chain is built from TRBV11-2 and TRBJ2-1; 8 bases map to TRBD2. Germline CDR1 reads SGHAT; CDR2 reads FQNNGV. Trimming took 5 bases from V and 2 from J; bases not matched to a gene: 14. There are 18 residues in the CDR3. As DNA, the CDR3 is TGTGCCAGCAGCGCCCGCGGGGCGGGGGGCCCCACCTACAATGAGCAGTTCTTC. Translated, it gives CASSARGAGGPTYNEQFF.

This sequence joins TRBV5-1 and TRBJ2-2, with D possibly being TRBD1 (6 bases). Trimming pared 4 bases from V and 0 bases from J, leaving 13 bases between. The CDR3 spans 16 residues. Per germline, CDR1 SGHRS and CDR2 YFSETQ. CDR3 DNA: TGCGCCAGCAGCATGAGGGGGTTTGCGAACACCGGGGAGCTGTTTTTT. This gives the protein CASSMRGFANTGELFF.

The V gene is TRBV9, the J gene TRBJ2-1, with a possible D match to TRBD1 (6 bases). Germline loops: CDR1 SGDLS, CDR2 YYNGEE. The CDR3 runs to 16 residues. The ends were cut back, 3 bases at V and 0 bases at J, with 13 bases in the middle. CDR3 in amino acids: CASSGKQGRSYNEQFF. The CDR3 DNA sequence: TGTGCCAGCAGCGGGAAACAGGGCCGCTCCTACAATGAGCAGTTCTTC.

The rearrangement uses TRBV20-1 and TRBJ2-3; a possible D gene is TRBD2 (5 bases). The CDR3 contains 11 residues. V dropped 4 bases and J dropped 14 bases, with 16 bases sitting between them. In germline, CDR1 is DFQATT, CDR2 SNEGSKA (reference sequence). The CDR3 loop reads CSATDYTVWYF. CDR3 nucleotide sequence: TGCAGTGCTACCGACTATACGGTTTGGTATTTT.

The CDR3 DNA sequence: TGTGCCAGCAGCTTAGAGGACAGGGGGCTTCGAGGCTACACCTTC. It specifies CASSLEDRGLRGYTF. The chain carries TRBV7-9 and TRBJ1-2, with TRBD1 matching over 11 bases. The CDR3 runs to 15 residues. V lost 1 base and J lost 8; bases outside the gene matches: 6. Looked up from germline, CDR1 is SEHNR and CDR2 is FQNEAQ (reference sequence).

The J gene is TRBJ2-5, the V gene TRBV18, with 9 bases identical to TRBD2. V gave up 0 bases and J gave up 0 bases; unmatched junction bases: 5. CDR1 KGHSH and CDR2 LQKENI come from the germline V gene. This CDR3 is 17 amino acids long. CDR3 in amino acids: CASSPPRTSVYQETQYF. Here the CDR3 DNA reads TGTGCCAGCTCACCACCGAGGACTAGCGTGTACCAAGAGACCCAGTACTTC.

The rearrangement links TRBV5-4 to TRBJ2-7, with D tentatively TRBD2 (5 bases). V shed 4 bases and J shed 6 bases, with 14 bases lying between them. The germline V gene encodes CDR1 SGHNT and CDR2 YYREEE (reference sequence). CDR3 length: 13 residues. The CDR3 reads CASSKDWAGEQYF. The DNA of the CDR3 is TGTGCCAGCAGCAAGGACTGGGCGGGCGAGCAGTACTTC.

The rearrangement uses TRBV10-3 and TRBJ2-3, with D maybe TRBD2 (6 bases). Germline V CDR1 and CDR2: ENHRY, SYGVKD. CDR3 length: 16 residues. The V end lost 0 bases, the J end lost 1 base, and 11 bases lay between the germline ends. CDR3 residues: CAISESDYYRTDTQYF. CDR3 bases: TGTGCCATCAGTGAGTCGGACTATTACCGCACAGATACGCAGTATTTT.

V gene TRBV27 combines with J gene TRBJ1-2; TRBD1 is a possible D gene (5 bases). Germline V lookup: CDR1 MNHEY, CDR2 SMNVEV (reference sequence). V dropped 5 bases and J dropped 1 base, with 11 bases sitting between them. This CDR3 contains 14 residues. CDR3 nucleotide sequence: TGTGCCAGCAGTCCTCAGGGCGGTAACTATGGCTACACCTTC. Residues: CASSPQGGNYGYTF.

The CDR3 nucleotides read TGCGCCAGTACCGCCTCCTGGGACAGCTATCAGCCCCAGCATTTT. This sequence encodes CASTASWDSYQPQHF. The V and J genes are TRBV4-1 and TRBJ1-5, with TRBD1 matching over 7 bases. Unmatched junction bases numbered 13, after V lost 9 bases and J lost 5 bases. The CDR3 contains 15 residues. The germline CDR1 and CDR2 sequences are MGHRA and YSYEKL.

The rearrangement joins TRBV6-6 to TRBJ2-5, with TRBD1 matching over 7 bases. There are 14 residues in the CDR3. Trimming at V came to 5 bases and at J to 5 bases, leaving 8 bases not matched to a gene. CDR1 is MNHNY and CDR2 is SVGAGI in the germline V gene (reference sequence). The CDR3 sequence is CASSPTGDRETQYF. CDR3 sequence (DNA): TGTGCCAGCAGTCCCACAGGGGATCGGGAGACCCAGTACTTC.

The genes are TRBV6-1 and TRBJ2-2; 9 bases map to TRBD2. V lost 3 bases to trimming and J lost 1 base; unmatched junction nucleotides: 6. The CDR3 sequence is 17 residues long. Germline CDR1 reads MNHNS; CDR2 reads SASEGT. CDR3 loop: CASSDGSGGWNTGELFF. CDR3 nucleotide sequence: TGTGCCAGCAGTGATGGTAGCGGGGGCTGGAACACCGGGGAGCTGTTTTTT.

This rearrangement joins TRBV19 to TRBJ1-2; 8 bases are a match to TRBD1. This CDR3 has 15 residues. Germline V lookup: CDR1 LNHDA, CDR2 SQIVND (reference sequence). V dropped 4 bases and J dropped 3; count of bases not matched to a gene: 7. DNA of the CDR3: TGTGCCAGTAGTACTGGACAGGGAGGGTACTATGGCTACACCTTC. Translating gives CASSTGQGGYYGYTF.

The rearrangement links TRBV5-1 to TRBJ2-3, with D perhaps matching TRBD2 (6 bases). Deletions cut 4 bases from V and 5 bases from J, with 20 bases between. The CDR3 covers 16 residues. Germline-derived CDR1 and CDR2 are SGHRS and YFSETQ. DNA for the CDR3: TGCGCCAGCAGCGGTATTAGCGCCGGGGGAGGAGATACGCAGTATTTT. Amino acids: CASSGISAGGGDTQYF.